This is a list of T cell receptor beta chains from one sample in a study of Tregs in tolerant kidney transplant recipients. Generated by immunoSEQ multiplex PCR, the TCRdb table keeps only in-frame clones and is missing some. The sample lists roughly 120,000 clones, roughly 92% seen once, with more than 0.45% in the top ten. Sequencing was carried out using CD4+ T cells from blood. These receptors originate from a human donor in good health. The CDR3 runs from the conserved cysteine through the conserved F or W. The D gene is left open where the match is weak. Size is omitted from some rows. Given values are once, few, many or a class for expanded clones.

clone_size: -; d_call: -; j_call: TRBJ1-2; v_call: TRBV11-2; cdr3_nt: TGTGCCAGCAGCTTAGATATAACGGCTAACTATGGCTACACCTTC; cdr3_aa: CASSLDITANYGYTF
clone_size: -; d_call: TRBD1; j_call: TRBJ1-3; v_call: TRBV5-6; cdr3_nt: TGTGCCAGCAGCTTGATTTGGGACAGGGGCCCTGGAAACACCATATATTTT; cdr3_aa: CASSLIWDRGPGNTIYF
clone_size: -; d_call: -; j_call: TRBJ2-3; v_call: TRBV20-1; cdr3_nt: TGCAGTGCTTTTAGAGCAGATACGCAGTATTTT; cdr3_aa: CSAFRADTQYF
clone_size: -; d_call: TRBD2; j_call: TRBJ2-3; v_call: TRBV5-4; cdr3_nt: TGTGCCAGCACCAGAATAGCGGGAGCCGATACGCAGTATTTT; cdr3_aa: CASTRIAGADTQYF
clone_size: -; d_call: -; j_call: TRBJ2-2; v_call: TRBV29-1; cdr3_nt: TGCAGCGTTGAGTGGGTATTGGACGGGGAGCTGTTTTTT; cdr3_aa: CSVEWVLDGELFF
clone_size: -; d_call: -; j_call: TRBJ2-2; v_call: TRBV19; cdr3_nt: TGTGCCAGTAGACCTCCAGGGAGGGGGGAAACCGGGGAGCTGTTTTTT; cdr3_aa: CASRPPGRGETGELFF
clone_size: -; d_call: TRBD1; j_call: TRBJ1-5; v_call: TRBV6-5; cdr3_nt: TGTGCCAGTAGAGAGGGGGCCGGCGGTCAGCCCCAGCATTTT; cdr3_aa: CASREGAGGQPQHF
clone_size: once; d_call: -; j_call: TRBJ1-5; v_call: TRBV19; cdr3_nt: TGTGCCAGTCCTGACATATATAGCAATCAGCCCCAGCATTTT; cdr3_aa: CASPDIYSNQPQHF
clone_size: -; d_call: -; j_call: TRBJ2-7; v_call: TRBV4-1; cdr3_nt: TGCGCCAGCAGCCAAGGGGAAACAGGGTCTTCCCTATTTAGAGAGCAGTACTTC; cdr3_aa: CASSQGETGSSLFREQYF
clone_size: -; d_call: -; j_call: TRBJ1-1; v_call: TRBV5-1; cdr3_nt: TGCGCCAGCAGCTTGGAAATCAGGAACACTGAAGCTTTCTTT; cdr3_aa: CASSLEIRNTEAFF
clone_size: -; d_call: TRBD2; j_call: TRBJ2-2; v_call: TRBV4-2; cdr3_nt: TGTGCCAGCAGCCAAGTACTAGCGGGAGGCACCGGGGAGCTGTTTTTT; cdr3_aa: CASSQVLAGGTGELFF
clone_size: -; d_call: TRBD1; j_call: TRBJ1-1; v_call: TRBV5-1; cdr3_nt: TGCGCCAGCAGCTTGCGGGACAGGGGTTTTGTTGTGGCCACTGAAGCTTTCTTT; cdr3_aa: CASSLRDRGFVVATEAFF
clone_size: -; d_call: -; j_call: TRBJ2-5; v_call: TRBV21-1; cdr3_nt: TGTGCCAGCAGCAAATGGACAGGGGTAGAGACCCAGTACTTC; cdr3_aa: CASSKWTGVETQYF
clone_size: -; d_call: TRBD1; j_call: TRBJ1-2; v_call: TRBV5-1; cdr3_nt: TGCGCCAGCAGCTGGGACAGGTTCGAAGGCTACACCTTC; cdr3_aa: CASSWDRFEGYTF
clone_size: -; d_call: -; j_call: TRBJ2-3; v_call: TRBV5-1; cdr3_nt: TGCGCCAGCAGCTTGGGAGGTTACACAGATACGCAGTATTTT; cdr3_aa: CASSLGGYTDTQYF
clone_size: -; d_call: TRBD2; j_call: TRBJ2-2; v_call: TRBV30; cdr3_nt: TGTGCCTGCCCGACTAGCGGGAGGGCCTCGGGGGAGCTGTTTTTT; cdr3_aa: CACPTSGRASGELFF
clone_size: -; d_call: -; j_call: TRBJ2-2; v_call: TRBV19; cdr3_nt: TGTGCCACTCCTTCGGCTATGAACACCGGGGAGCTGTTTTTT; cdr3_aa: CATPSAMNTGELFF
clone_size: once; d_call: -; j_call: TRBJ2-2; v_call: TRBV5-1; cdr3_nt: TGCGCCAGCAGCTTTGACAACCGAGCGAACACCGGGGAGCTGTTTTTT; cdr3_aa: CASSFDNRANTGELFF
clone_size: -; d_call: -; j_call: TRBJ2-1; v_call: TRBV19; cdr3_nt: TGTGCCAGTAGCAAATACAATGAGCAGTTCTTC; cdr3_aa: CASSKYNEQFF
clone_size: -; d_call: -; j_call: TRBJ2-3; v_call: TRBV2; cdr3_nt: TGTGCCAGCAGTGAAATGCTTATTGGAGGGACAGATACGCAGTATTTT; cdr3_aa: CASSEMLIGGTDTQYF
clone_size: once; d_call: -; j_call: TRBJ2-5; v_call: TRBV11-2; cdr3_nt: TGTGCCAGCAGTTCGGACTACCAAGAGACCCAGTACTTC; cdr3_aa: CASSSDYQETQYF
clone_size: -; d_call: -; j_call: TRBJ1-2; v_call: TRBV4-2; cdr3_nt: TGTGCCAGCAGCCAAGGGGAACAGGCCTATGGCTACACCTTC; cdr3_aa: CASSQGEQAYGYTF
clone_size: -; d_call: TRBD1; j_call: TRBJ2-7; v_call: TRBV25-1; cdr3_nt: TGTGCCAGCAGAGGGACAGCTACCTACGAGCAGTACTTC; cdr3_aa: CASRGTATYEQYF
clone_size: -; d_call: TRBD2; j_call: TRBJ2-7; v_call: TRBV19; cdr3_nt: TGTGCCAGTAGTAGAGGGACTAGAACCTACGAGCAGTACTTC; cdr3_aa: CASSRGTRTYEQYF
clone_size: -; d_call: -; j_call: TRBJ2-3; v_call: TRBV15; cdr3_nt: TGTGCCACCAGCAGAGATTATGGCAGGACAAGCACAGATACGCAGTATTTT; cdr3_aa: CATSRDYGRTSTDTQYF
clone_size: -; d_call: -; j_call: TRBJ2-1; v_call: TRBV5-4; cdr3_nt: TGTGCCAGCAGCTTCTCGGATGAGCAGTTCTTC; cdr3_aa: CASSFSDEQFF
clone_size: -; d_call: -; j_call: TRBJ2-5; v_call: TRBV29-1; cdr3_nt: TGCAGCGCGGGCTCGGAGACCCAGTACTTC; cdr3_aa: CSAGSETQYF
clone_size: few; d_call: -; j_call: TRBJ2-1; v_call: TRBV6-1; cdr3_nt: TGTGCCAGCCTGATCCAGACAGGGAGGGGCAATGAGCAGTTCTTC; cdr3_aa: CASLIQTGRGNEQFF
clone_size: -; d_call: TRBD2; j_call: TRBJ2-6; v_call: TRBV6-4; cdr3_nt: TGTGCCAGCAGTGAGGGCGGGGGGCCTGGGGCCAACGTCCTGACTTTC; cdr3_aa: CASSEGGGPGANVLTF
clone_size: once; d_call: TRBD2; j_call: TRBJ2-4; v_call: TRBV5-8; cdr3_nt: TGTGCCAGCAGCCCCCGGGGGGTTATGGCCAAAAACATTCAGTACTTC; cdr3_aa: CASSPRGVMAKNIQYF
clone_size: -; d_call: TRBD1; j_call: TRBJ1-2; v_call: TRBV7-9; cdr3_nt: TGTGCCAGCAGCTTATCAGGGGGCCCGAGCTCGGGTGGCTACACCTTC; cdr3_aa: CASSLSGGPSSGGYTF
clone_size: -; d_call: -; j_call: TRBJ2-1; v_call: TRBV7-8; cdr3_nt: TGTGCCAGCAGCCCCTTGATAGGCACTACCTACAATGAGCAGTTCTTC; cdr3_aa: CASSPLIGTTYNEQFF
clone_size: -; d_call: -; j_call: TRBJ2-7; v_call: TRBV19; cdr3_nt: TGTGCCAGTAGTCCAGGGTACGGCCCGTCCGAGCAGTACTTC; cdr3_aa: CASSPGYGPSEQYF
clone_size: -; d_call: -; j_call: TRBJ1-1; v_call: TRBV6-5; cdr3_nt: TGTGCCAGCAAAAACGCGGGGTTAACTGAAGCTTTCTTT; cdr3_aa: CASKNAGLTEAFF
clone_size: once; d_call: TRBD1; j_call: TRBJ2-5; v_call: TRBV7-7; cdr3_nt: TGTGCTAGCAGCCCGGGACAGGGGGCCGCAGAGACCCAGTACTTC; cdr3_aa: CASSPGQGAAETQYF
clone_size: -; d_call: -; j_call: TRBJ2-1; v_call: TRBV18; cdr3_nt: TGTGCCAGCTCACACATGAACTACCAGTTCTTC; cdr3_aa: CASSHMNYQFF
clone_size: -; d_call: -; j_call: TRBJ2-7; v_call: TRBV6-5; cdr3_nt: TGTGCCAGCAGTTACCAGTACACGACCGAGCAGTACTTC; cdr3_aa: CASSYQYTTEQYF
clone_size: -; d_call: TRBD1; j_call: TRBJ1-2; v_call: TRBV30; cdr3_nt: TGTGCCTGGATCCCCGGACAGGGGCTAACTAACTATGGCTACACCTTC; cdr3_aa: CAWIPGQGLTNYGYTF
clone_size: -; d_call: TRBD2; j_call: TRBJ2-7; v_call: TRBV30; cdr3_nt: TGTGCCTGGAAAACCGCTAGCGGGAGTTACTACGAGCAGTACTTC; cdr3_aa: CAWKTASGSYYEQYF
clone_size: -; d_call: TRBD1; j_call: TRBJ1-3; v_call: TRBV13; cdr3_nt: TGTGCCAGCAGCTTAGGGTCAGGGGGTAGGAACACCATATATTTT; cdr3_aa: CASSLGSGGRNTIYF
clone_size: -; d_call: -; j_call: TRBJ2-1; v_call: TRBV15; cdr3_nt: TGTGCCACCAGCTCGAGGGCAGGGAGTTTTCTTTACAATGAGCAGTTCTTC; cdr3_aa: CATSSRAGSFLYNEQFF
clone_size: -; d_call: -; j_call: TRBJ2-1; v_call: TRBV19; cdr3_nt: TGTGCCAGTAGTACTCGCGGACAGCGGTTCTTC; cdr3_aa: CASSTRGQRFF
clone_size: -; d_call: TRBD2; j_call: TRBJ2-1; v_call: TRBV5-6; cdr3_nt: TGTGCCAGCAGCTTGGAGCGGACTAGTCAGGGAACTGAGCAGTTCTTC; cdr3_aa: CASSLERTSQGTEQFF
clone_size: -; d_call: TRBD1; j_call: TRBJ1-1; v_call: TRBV5-4; cdr3_nt: TGTGCCAGCAGCTGGGACAGCAGAATGAACACTGAAGCTTTCTTT; cdr3_aa: CASSWDSRMNTEAFF
clone_size: -; d_call: TRBD1; j_call: TRBJ1-2; v_call: TRBV10-3; cdr3_nt: TGTGCCATCATTTCCTCGGTGGACAGGGGTGGCTACACCTTC; cdr3_aa: CAIISSVDRGGYTF
clone_size: -; d_call: -; j_call: TRBJ1-1; v_call: TRBV11-3; cdr3_nt: TGTGCCAGCAGCTTAGGCAGGGCCACTGAAGCTTTCTTT; cdr3_aa: CASSLGRATEAFF
clone_size: once; d_call: TRBD2; j_call: TRBJ2-1; v_call: TRBV5-1; cdr3_nt: TGCGCCAGCAGCCCCCTGGCGGGAGGGCCGTACAATGAGCAGTTCTTC; cdr3_aa: CASSPLAGGPYNEQFF
clone_size: few; d_call: -; j_call: TRBJ1-5; v_call: TRBV28; cdr3_nt: TGTGCCAGCACGGAGATGGGACACCACAATCAGCCCCAGCATTTT; cdr3_aa: CASTEMGHHNQPQHF
clone_size: once; d_call: -; j_call: TRBJ1-2; v_call: TRBV19; cdr3_nt: TGTGCCACCGAAAGGGCGAGTGGCTATGGCTACACCTTC; cdr3_aa: CATERASGYGYTF
clone_size: -; d_call: TRBD2; j_call: TRBJ2-1; v_call: TRBV4-2; cdr3_nt: TGTGCCAGCAGCCAAGATGGCGCGGGAGTGGAAAATGAGCAGTTCTTC; cdr3_aa: CASSQDGAGVENEQFF
clone_size: -; d_call: TRBD1; j_call: TRBJ2-5; v_call: TRBV27; cdr3_nt: TGTGCCAGCAGTCCCAGGGGGCGGGCAGAGACCCAGTACTTC; cdr3_aa: CASSPRGRAETQYF
clone_size: -; d_call: -; j_call: TRBJ2-1; v_call: TRBV4-2; cdr3_nt: TGTGCCAGCAGCCCCGGACTCGTTAGCTCCTACAATGAGCAGTTCTTC; cdr3_aa: CASSPGLVSSYNEQFF